These 26 T cell receptor beta chains originate from one sample sequenced in a study of beta chain features in type 1 diabetes. The study, taken as a whole, reports: In all four CD4+ subsets, TCRB CDR3 length was significantly, moderately reduced in type 1 diabetes.

Expressed TCRB transcripts were sequenced, since all the RNA that had been isolated was reverse transcribed. Measured with immunoSEQ multiplex PCR; TCRdb has only the in-frame clones, and not every one. The sample yields around 120,000 clones, about 18% seen once. These receptors' targets are unknown. Sample: central memory CD4+ T cells from blood. All receptors derive from a young man with type 1 diabetes.

This clone was seen a few times. In nucleotides, the CDR3 is TGTGCCAGCAGCCGTCAGGGGGCCGAGACCCAGTACTTC. It specifies CASSRQGAETQYF. This chain joins TRBV5-6 and TRBJ2-5, with 8 bases lining up with TRBD1. CDR1 is SGHDT and CDR2 is YYEEEE in the germline V gene. This CDR3 comprises 13 residues. V trimming: 4 bases; J trimming: 5 bases; junction bases outside the gene matches: 4.

The rearrangement links TRBV5-1 to TRBJ2-1; 14 bases are a match to TRBD2. Per the germline V gene, CDR1 is SGHRS and CDR2 is YFSETQ. V was pared by 2 bases and J by 6 bases, with 4 bases of the junction left unmatched. There are 16 residues in the CDR3. The CDR3 coding sequence is TGCGCCAGCAGCTTACTGACTAGCGGGAGGGCCAATGAGCAGTTCTTC. As protein: CASSLLTSGRANEQFF.

This clone was counted many times. Other DNA sequences within the sample encode an identical CDR3. This chain joins TRBV25-1 and TRBJ2-3; TRBD2 might be the D (5 bases). Trimming took off 5 bases at V and 3 bases at J, with 6 bases between the two ends. In germline, CDR1 is MGHDK, CDR2 SYGVNS. The CDR3 is 12 amino acids. CDR3 sequence reads: CASSRGTDTQYF. In nucleotides, the CDR3 is TGTGCCAGCAGTCGGGGTACAGATACGCAGTATTTT.

Worth noting for this clone: The same CDR3 can be traced to other DNA sequences in this sample. The rearrangement links TRBV4-2 to TRBJ2-2; 7 bases match TRBD2. V dropped 6 bases and J dropped 6; count of bases not matched to a gene: 10. This CDR3 spans 15 amino acids. The germline gives CDR1 LGHNA, CDR2 YNFKEQ. CDR3 coding DNA: TGTGCCAGCAGACCGGGAGGAGGGTGGGCCGGGGAGCTGTTTTTT. This translates into CASRPGGGWAGELFF.

The chain recombines TRBV27 with TRBJ1-2; D is unclear. Germline-derived CDR1 and CDR2 are MNHEY and SMNVEV (reference sequence). This CDR3 contains 15 residues. V was clipped by 7 bases and J by 0 bases, with 15 bases between them. In nucleotides, the CDR3 is TGTGCCAGCACTCCACGCAGATTTACTAACTATGGCTACACCTTC. Translating gives CASTPRRFTNYGYTF.

Only a few counts were recorded for this clone. V usage is TRBV12-5 and J usage is TRBJ2-1, with D unresolved. In germline, CDR1 is LGHNT, CDR2 FRNRAP. Trimming cost V 0 bases and J 7 bases, with 4 bases left between them. The CDR3 consists of 12 residues. The CDR3 sequence is CASGLVENEQFF. CDR3 DNA: TGTGCTAGTGGTTTGGTAGAGAATGAGCAGTTCTTC.

This clone was seen ten or more times. The chain has TRBV7-2 and TRBJ2-1; 15 bases line up with TRBD2. J gave up 7 bases and V 5 bases, and 6 bases lay outside the gene matches. The CDR3 consists of 16 residues. In germline, CDR1 is SGHTA, CDR2 FQGNSA. In DNA form, the CDR3 reads TGTGCCAGCAGCCGCCGGACTAGCGGGAGGGATAATGAGCAGTTCTTC. It specifies CASSRRTSGRDNEQFF.

This clone was seen only a few times. This chain connects TRBV28 to TRBJ2-3, with 7 bases matching TRBD1. Trimming took 3 bases from V and 4 from J; bases not matched to a gene: 7. The CDR3 covers 15 residues. Germline values: CDR1 MDHEN, CDR2 SYDVKM. The CDR3 DNA sequence: TGTGCCAGCAGTTTCGCGACAGGGTTTCCAGATACGCAGTATTTT. Translating gives CASSFATGFPDTQYF.

The V and J genes are TRBV7-2 and TRBJ1-5; 10 bases align to TRBD1. The V segment lost 5 bases and the J segment 5 bases; nucleotides outside the gene matches: 6. This CDR3 comprises 15 residues. CDR1 is SGHTA, CDR2 FQGNSA, per germline. CDR3 coding DNA: TGTGCCAGCAGCAGGGACAGGGGCCGGGATCAGCCCCAGCATTTT. Translation: CASSRDRGRDQPQHF.

This clone was counted a few times. CDR3 DNA: TGTGCCAGCAGCCCCCACTTCTATGAGCAGTTCTTC. Translated, it gives CASSPHFYEQFF. The chain recombines TRBV14 with TRBJ2-1; D remains unclear. CDR3 length: 12 residues. Germline V gene sequence: CDR1 SGHDN, CDR2 FVKESK. V was pared by 4 bases and J by 8 bases, with 9 bases between. The whole variable domain, remainder taken from reference TRBV14 and TRBJ2-1, is EAGVTQFPSHSVIEKGQTVTLRCDPISGHDNLYWYRRVMGKEIKFLLHFVKESKQDESGMPNNRFLAERTGGTYSTLKVQPAELEDSGVYFCASSPHFYEQFFGPGTRLTVL.

This chain joins TRBV9 and TRBJ2-5; D may match TRBD1 or TRBD2 (5 bases each). V lost 3 bases, J lost 1 base, and 13 bases lay in between. Germline CDR1 SGDLS, CDR2 YYNGEE. The CDR3 runs to 15 residues. The chain's CDR3 is CASSAGDPIQETQYF. The CDR3 region has the DNA TGTGCCAGCAGCGCTGGGGACCCAATCCAAGAGACCCAGTACTTC. The complete variable domain, with remaining parts taken from reference TRBV9 and TRBJ2-5, reads DSGVTQTPKHLITATGQRVTLRCSPRSGDLSVYWYQQSLDQGLQFLIQYYNGEERAKGNILERFSAQQFPDLHSELNLSSLELGDSALYFCASSAGDPIQETQYFGPGTRLLVL.

The gene calls are TRBV29-1 and TRBJ2-5; D ambiguous. This CDR3 spans 12 amino acids. Germline values: CDR1 SQVTM, CDR2 ANQGSEA. V gave up 1 base and J gave up 5 bases, with 8 bases separating them. As DNA, the CDR3 is TGCAGCGTTGAAGTGGCGCGGGAGACCCAGTACTTC. As protein: CSVEVARETQYF.

This clone was recorded a few times. The V and J genes are TRBV5-1 and TRBJ1-1; D remains ambiguous. Germline CDR1 is SGHRS and CDR2 is YFSETQ. CDR3 length: 11 residues. The V end lost 5 bases, the J end lost 1 base, and 3 bases lay between the germline ends. The CDR3 loop is CASRQNTEAFF. The CDR3 DNA reads as TGCGCCAGCAGGCAGAACACTGAAGCTTTCTTT.

This clone has only a few counts. This rearrangement joins TRBV4-1 to TRBJ2-7, with 8 bases fitting TRBD2. Trimming cost V 1 base and J 5 bases; bases outside gene matches: 7. The CDR3 length is 15 residues. The germline V gene has CDR1 MGHRA and CDR2 YSYEKL. The DNA for the CDR3 is TGCGCCAGCAGCCAAGCCGGAGCGGGAGTAGACGAGCAGTACTTC. It yields the protein CASSQAGAGVDEQYF.

The gene calls are TRBV30 and TRBJ1-2; maybe TRBD1 (5 bases). Germline values: CDR1 GTSNPN, CDR2 SVGIG (reference sequence). The germline V and J ends were trimmed by 0 bases and 6 bases, with 11 bases remaining between them. The CDR3 covers 13 residues. The chain's CDR3 is CAWSVQGNDGYTF. In DNA form, the CDR3 reads TGTGCCTGGAGTGTTCAGGGTAATGATGGCTACACCTTC.

A few counts support this clone. V and J are TRBV5-1 and TRBJ2-7, with 8 bases that match TRBD1. From germline, CDR1 is SGHRS and CDR2 YFSETQ. This CDR3 comprises 13 residues. Germline trimming cut 8 bases from V and 6 bases from J; bases unmatched to any gene: 10. CDR3 region: CASTTGERGEQYF. The DNA for the CDR3 is TGCGCCAGTACGACAGGGGAGAGAGGCGAGCAGTACTTC.

This clone was picked up many times. At one of its ends the junction is not consistent with the germline gene, which may arise from a read error. The V gene is TRBV25-1, the J gene TRBJ2-7; D not certain. Germline V gene data show CDR1 as MGHDK and CDR2 as SYGVNS. The length of the CDR3 is 12 residues. CDR3 bases: TGTGCCAGCAGTGAGGGTCTCCCGACACTATTTTTC. It specifies CASSEGLPTLFF.

This sequence joins TRBV29-1 and TRBJ2-7; 10 bases fit TRBD1. The CDR3 is 12 residues long. The germline gives CDR1 SQVTM, CDR2 ANQGSEA. After removal of 8 bases from V and 5 bases from J, the junction contained 6 bases not matched to a gene. CDR3 sequence: CSTGTGVHEQYF. CDR3 nucleotides: TGCAGCACAGGGACAGGGGTACACGAGCAGTACTTC.

J is TRBJ2-7 and V is TRBV4-2; possibly TRBD2 for D (6 bases). The CDR3 totals 15 residues. V dropped 4 bases and J dropped 2 bases, with 15 bases sitting between them. The germline V gene has CDR1 LGHNA and CDR2 YNFKEQ. CDR3 protein: CASSRTGTGTYEQYF. CDR3 DNA sequence: TGTGCCAGCAGCCGAACCGGGACTGGAACCTACGAGCAGTACTTC.

The genes are TRBV30 and TRBJ1-2; weak D call: TRBD1 (6 bases). CDR3 length: 14 residues. CDR1 and CDR2 (germline): GTSNPN, SVGIG (reference sequence). V gave up 5 bases and J gave up 6 bases, with 19 bases separating them. CDR3 residues: CAWAFGGPFHGYTF. CDR3 in DNA: TGTGCCTGGGCCTTCGGGGGCCCCTTTCATGGCTACACCTTC. The entire variable domain, with the rest obtained from reference TRBV30 and TRBJ1-2, is as follows: SQTIHQWPATLVQPVGSPLSLECTVEGTSNPNLYWYRQAAGRGLQLLFYSVGIGQISSEVPQNLSASRPQDRQFILSSKKLLLSDSGFYLCAWAFGGPFHGYTFGSGTRLTVV.

This clone was counted only a few times. The chain has TRBV30 and TRBJ2-3; no reliable D call. Between the trimmed V and J ends, which lost 2 bases and 0 bases, there was a span of 18 bases. The CDR3 contains 17 residues. Germline values: CDR1 GTSNPN, CDR2 SVGIG (reference sequence). The CDR3 DNA is TGTGCCTGGAGTAGGTCTAGTAAGTGGGCTAGCACAGATACGCAGTATTTT. Its protein product is CAWSRSSKWASTDTQYF.

The chain links TRBV29-1 to TRBJ2-3; perhaps TRBD2 as D (7 bases). Trimming pared 1 base from V and 6 bases from J, leaving 20 bases between. This CDR3 is built from 16 residues. CDR1 SQVTM and CDR2 ANQGSEA come from the germline V gene. The CDR3 loop reads CSVEGNLGGPLDTQYF. The CDR3 coding sequence is TGCAGCGTTGAAGGAAATTTGGGGGGGCCGCTGGATACGCAGTATTTT.

The chain carries TRBV14 and TRBJ2-5; no firm D call. V shed 0 bases and J shed 5 bases, with 7 bases lying between them. Per germline, CDR1 SGHDN and CDR2 FVKESK. The CDR3 spans 13 residues. CDR3 bases: TGTGCCAGCAGCCAAGAGTTCCTGGAGACCCAGTACTTC. This sequence encodes CASSQEFLETQYF.

The V call is TRBV27, the J call TRBJ2-1, with no clear D. Germline CDR1 MNHEY, CDR2 SMNVEV (reference sequence). Trimming cost V 5 bases and J 7 bases, with 18 bases left between them. This CDR3 has 15 amino acids. CDR3 amino acids: CASSALTGLRNEQFF. The CDR3 DNA follows: TGTGCCAGCAGTGCGCTCACGGGCCTTAGGAATGAGCAGTTCTTC.

Many counts were recorded for this clone. This chain joins TRBV27 and TRBJ2-1; possibly TRBD1 or TRBD2 for D (5 bases each). The CDR3 runs to 13 residues. V was clipped by 4 bases and J by 6 bases, with 10 bases between them. CDR1 is MNHEY, CDR2 SMNVEV, per germline (reference sequence). The CDR3 loop is CASSYPGSNEQFF. The DNA for the CDR3 is TGTGCCAGCAGTTACCCAGGGAGCAATGAGCAGTTCTTC.

In this sample, this clone turned up a few times. V is TRBV19 and J is TRBJ2-6; D is undetermined. In germline, CDR1 is LNHDA, CDR2 SQIVND (reference sequence). The CDR3 is 15 residues long. V dropped 2 bases and J dropped 2 bases, with 7 bases sitting between them. The CDR3 DNA is TGTGCCAGTAGTATAATCAGGACTGGGGCCAACGTCCTGACTTTC. Translating it yields CASSIIRTGANVLTF. Drawing the rest from reference TRBV19 and TRBJ2-6, the complete variable domain is DGGITQSPKYLFRKEGQNVTLSCEQNLNHDAMYWYRQDPGQGLRLIYYSQIVNDFQKGDIAEGYSVSREKKESFPLTVTSAQKNPTAFYLCASSIIRTGANVLTFGAGSRLTVL.